The text below deals with one T cell receptor beta chain. What it binds is not known. Method: immunoSEQ multiplex PCR; TCRdb's copy keeps in-frame clones and lacks some. Of 150,000 or so clones detected, more than 85% appear once; the ten largest clones hold 1% to 1.5%. This sample was taken from a study of T cell responses to AZD1222 COVID-19 vaccine. Broader study findings: Repertoires were obtained only post-peak T cell response.

The input for sequencing was peripheral blood, taken 28 days after the second AZD1222 dose. The source is an adult who received the AZD1222 COVID-19 vaccine.

The CDR3: CASSIRNSNQPQHF. CDR3 DNA sequence: TGTGCCAGCAGCATAAGGAATAGCAATCAGCCCCAGCATTTT. The rearrangement joins TRBV6-5 to TRBJ1-5, with no clear D. V was cut by 6 bases and J by 0 bases, with 9 bases left in between. Germline V gene sequence: CDR1 MNHEY, CDR2 SVGAGI. The length of the CDR3 is 14 residues.